This T cell receptor beta chain was sequenced for a study of OX40 agonist ivuxolimab in advanced cancers. Whole-study context: Patients undergoing dose escalation presented with hepatocellular carcinoma, melanoma, renal cell or head and neck cancer. Partial responses occurred in Three dose-escalation patients, one with hepatocellular carcinoma and two with cutaneous melanoma.

Trimming shortened V by 4 bases and J by 7 bases, and 14 bases separated the two germline ends. Germline V gene lookup returns CDR1 MGHDK and CDR2 SYGVNS. The CDR3 is made up of 15 amino acids. The method was immunoSEQ multiplex PCR; TCRdb's version includes in-frame clones alone and lacks a portion of them. The sample shows roughly 60,000 clones, about 85% of them seen only once. This material consisted of CD4+ or CD8+ T cells sorted from blood, taken in a trial of the OX40 agonist ivuxolimab. The chain is built from TRBV25-1 and TRBJ1-6, with D maybe TRBD1 (6 bases). The sequence came from an adult with an advanced solid tumor such as melanoma, head and neck, liver or kidney cancer. The CDR3 DNA reads TGTGCCAGCAGTGGACCGACAGGTGGGAATTCACCCCTCCACTTT. As protein: CASSGPTGGNSPLHF.